This is a list of T cell receptor beta chains from one sample in a study of blood T cell repertoires in COVID-19. Using immunoSEQ multiplex PCR, the repertoire was profiled, and TCRdb retains in-frame clones only, with some absent. Here the sample spans hundreds of thousands of clones, 86% being singletons. The sample was peripheral blood. The receptors here all came from a woman in her seventies with COVID-19, enrolled during active disease. Both conserved end residues are part of each CDR3. The D gene is left open where the match is weak. A clone size is listed for some rows: how often the clone was seen (once, few, many), or a class if it is expanded.

CDR3 DNA	CDR3 protein	clone size	V gene	J gene	D gene
TGCGCCAGCAGCTCAACGACAGGGGAAGGAAACACCATATATTTT	CASSSTTGEGNTIYF	.	TRBV5-1	TRBJ1-3	TRBD1
TGTGCCAGCAGTACTGACAGGAACTCTGGAAACACCATATATTTT	CASSTDRNSGNTIYF	few	TRBV5-6	TRBJ1-3	.
TGTGCCAGCAGTTTACAAGGACAGGGGCAAGAGACCCAGTACTTC	CASSLQGQGQETQYF	.	TRBV27	TRBJ2-5	TRBD1
TGCGCCAGCAGCTTACAGGGGAGGGAAGCTTTCTTT	CASSLQGREAFF	once	TRBV5-1	TRBJ1-1	TRBD1
TGTGCCAGCAGCCTGGGGACAGCACAAGAGACCCAGTACTTC	CASSLGTAQETQYF	.	TRBV9	TRBJ2-5	TRBD1
TGCGCCAGCAGCCAACCCGGGACAATTGGGGAAAAACTGTTTTTT	CASSQPGTIGEKLFF	.	TRBV4-1	TRBJ1-4	.
TGTGCCAGTAGTCGGGTTGCGGGGGGGACGAACACCGGGGAGCTGTTTTTT	CASSRVAGGTNTGELFF	.	TRBV19	TRBJ2-2	TRBD2
TGTGCCAGCAGGGAGAGGTCGGGAGGCACAGATACGCAGTATTTT	CASRERSGGTDTQYF	.	TRBV6-5	TRBJ2-3	.
TGTGCCAGCAGCCGGGTGACAGGGGGAAACACCATATATTTT	CASSRVTGGNTIYF	.	TRBV7-8	TRBJ1-3	TRBD1
TGTGCCAGCACCCGTGGTTTAGTCAATGAGCAGTTCTTC	CASTRGLVNEQFF	.	TRBV6-5	TRBJ2-1	.
TGTGCCTGGAGTTACACCGATAATGAAAAACTGTTTTTT	CAWSYTDNEKLFF	.	TRBV30	TRBJ1-4	.
TGTGCCAGCAGCTTTCGGACAGGGAATTCACCCCTCCACTTT	CASSFRTGNSPLHF	once	TRBV5-4	TRBJ1-6	TRBD1
TGTGCCAGCAGTGAAGGGGGTGGCTGGGAGGAGCAGTACTTC	CASSEGGGWEEQYF	.	TRBV2	TRBJ2-7	.
TGTGCTGGACAAATGGGCGACGAGCAGTACTTC	CAGQMGDEQYF	.	TRBV2	TRBJ2-7	.
TGTGCCAGCAGGCGGCTAGCGGGGGACTACGAGCAGTACTTC	CASRRLAGDYEQYF	once	TRBV6-5	TRBJ2-7	TRBD2
TGTGCCTGGTCCCAGGGGGTCTATGGCTACACCTTC	CAWSQGVYGYTF	.	TRBV30	TRBJ1-2	TRBD1